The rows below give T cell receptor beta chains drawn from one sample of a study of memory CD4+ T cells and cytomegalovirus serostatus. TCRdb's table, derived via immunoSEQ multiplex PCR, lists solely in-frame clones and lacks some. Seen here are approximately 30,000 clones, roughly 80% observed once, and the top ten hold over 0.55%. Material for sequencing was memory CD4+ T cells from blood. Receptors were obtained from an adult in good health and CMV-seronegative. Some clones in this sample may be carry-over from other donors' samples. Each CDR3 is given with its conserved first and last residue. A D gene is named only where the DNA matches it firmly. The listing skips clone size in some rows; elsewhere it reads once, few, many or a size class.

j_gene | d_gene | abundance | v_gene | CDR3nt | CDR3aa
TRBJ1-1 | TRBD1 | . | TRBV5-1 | TGCGCCAGCAGCACGGACAGGGCTGGCACTGAAGCTTTCTTT | CASSTDRAGTEAFF
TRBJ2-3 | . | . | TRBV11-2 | TGTGCCAGCAGCTTAGACCCAAGTGGGTTCACAGATACGCAGTATTTT | CASSLDPSGFTDTQYF
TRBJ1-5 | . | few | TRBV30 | TGTGCCTGGACCTCAGGGGCCAATCAGCCCCAGCATTTT | CAWTSGANQPQHF
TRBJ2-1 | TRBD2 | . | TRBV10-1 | TGCGCCAGCAGTGAAGCTAGCGGGAGGTTAAATGAGCAGTTCTTC | CASSEASGRLNEQFF
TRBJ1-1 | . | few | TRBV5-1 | TGCGCCAGCAGCTTGACAGGGATGAACACTGAAGCTTTCTTT | CASSLTGMNTEAFF
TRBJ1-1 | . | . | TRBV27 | TGTGCCAGCAAGGCGGGACCCCCGAACACTGAAGCTTTCTTT | CASKAGPPNTEAFF
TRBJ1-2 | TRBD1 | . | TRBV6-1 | TGTGCCAGCAGTGAAGCCCTGACAGGGCACTATGGCTACACCTTC | CASSEALTGHYGYTF
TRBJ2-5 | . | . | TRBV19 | TGTGCCAGTAGTCAGGGGCTGGGGGTATTCGGTGAGACCCAGTACTTC | CASSQGLGVFGETQYF
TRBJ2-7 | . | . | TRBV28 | TGTGCCAGCACCCTGGGGTACAACTACGAGCAGTACTTC | CASTLGYNYEQYF
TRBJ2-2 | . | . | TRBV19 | TGTGCCAGTAGTATATCCTTGGGAGCCTCGAACACCGGGGAGCTGTTTTTT | CASSISLGASNTGELFF
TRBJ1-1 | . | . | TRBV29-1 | TGCAGCGCCTCAGGGAAGGGCACTGAAGCTTTCTTT | CSASGKGTEAFF
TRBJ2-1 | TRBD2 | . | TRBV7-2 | TGTGCCAGCAGACCGGGACTAGCATTTTTTGATGAGCAGTTCTTC | CASRPGLAFFDEQFF
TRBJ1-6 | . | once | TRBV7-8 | TGTGCCAGCAGTTGGGGGGGGAGCTCCTATAATTCACCCCTCCACTTT | CASSWGGSSYNSPLHF
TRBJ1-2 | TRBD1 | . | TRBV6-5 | TGTGCCGCCCGGGGAAGGGGGCCCTCTAACTATGGCTACACCTTC | CAARGRGPSNYGYTF
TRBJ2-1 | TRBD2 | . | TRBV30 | TGTGCCTACTCGGGGGCTAGCGGGAGCTACAATGAGCAGTTCTTC | CAYSGASGSYNEQFF
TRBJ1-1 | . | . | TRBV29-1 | TGCAGCGCCACAGGGTACGGTGAAGCTTTCTTT | CSATGYGEAFF
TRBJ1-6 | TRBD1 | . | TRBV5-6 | TGTGCCAGCAGCGCGGGACAGGGGTATAATTCACCCCTCCACTTT | CASSAGQGYNSPLHF
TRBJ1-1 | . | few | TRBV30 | TGTGCCTGGAGCCGGGGCGATCGGACTGAAGCTTTCTTT | CAWSRGDRTEAFF
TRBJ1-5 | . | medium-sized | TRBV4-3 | TGCGCCAGCAGCCAAGAAGCGGGGAAGGAGAGCAATCAGCCCCAGCATTTT | CASSQEAGKESNQPQHF
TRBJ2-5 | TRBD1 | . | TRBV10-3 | TGTGCCATCAGTGAGTCTATAGGTACTAGACAGGGAGAGACCCAGTACTTC | CAISESIGTRQGETQYF
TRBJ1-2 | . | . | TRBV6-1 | TGTGCCAGCAGTGAAGCGCTGGGAGGGGGACCGATCTATGGCTACACCTTC | CASSEALGGGPIYGYTF
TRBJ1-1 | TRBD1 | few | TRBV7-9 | TGTGCCAGCAGCCGAGGACAGGGGAACACTGAAGCTTTCTTT | CASSRGQGNTEAFF
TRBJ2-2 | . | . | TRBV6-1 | TGTGCCAGCAGTGACCCGGGGGAGCTGTTTTTT | CASSDPGELFF